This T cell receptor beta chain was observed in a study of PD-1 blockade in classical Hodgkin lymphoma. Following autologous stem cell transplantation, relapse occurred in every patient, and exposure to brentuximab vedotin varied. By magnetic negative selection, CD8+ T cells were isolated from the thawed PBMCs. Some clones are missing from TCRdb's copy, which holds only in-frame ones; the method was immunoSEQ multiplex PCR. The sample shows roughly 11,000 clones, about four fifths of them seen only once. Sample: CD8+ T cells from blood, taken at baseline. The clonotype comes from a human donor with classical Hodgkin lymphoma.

This CDR3 reads CASSSLAGFEQFF. The CDR3, as DNA: TGTGCCAGCAGTTCTCTAGCGGGATTTGAGCAGTTCTTC. V gene TRBV27 combines with J gene TRBJ2-1; TRBD2 aligns across 9 bases. This CDR3 is built from 13 residues. Germline V gene data show CDR1 as MNHEY and CDR2 as SMNVEV (reference sequence). With V trimmed by 4 bases and J by 9 bases, 4 bases remained unmatched.